A selection of T cell receptor beta chains follows, all from one sample in a study of blood T cell repertoires in COVID-19. Sequenced by immunoSEQ multiplex PCR; TCRdb stores in-frame clones only, minus some. The profile shows some 58,000 clones, around 86% of them singletons. Sequenced input: peripheral blood. The receptor source for this set is a man aged 50-59 years with active COVID-19. The CDR3 runs from the conserved cysteine through the conserved F or W.

v_call,j_call,cdr3_aa
TRBV5-1,TRBJ2-5,CASYQGAGETQYF
TRBV30,TRBJ1-6,CAWSGNRGRERTLHF
TRBV18,TRBJ2-7,CASSDTGTGSYEQYF
TRBV7-2,TRBJ2-5,CASSPGTGWETQYF
TRBV11-1,TRBJ2-7,CASSSKTEQYF
TRBV20-1,TRBJ1-1,CSAWGRTEAFF
TRBV12-3/TRBV12-4,TRBJ1-1,CASSHGGTTEAFF
TRBV2,TRBJ2-1,CASTLAGTSNEQFF
TRBV5-1,TRBJ1-2,CASRGTEGAGYGYTF
TRBV24-1,TRBJ2-7,CATLGQMSSYEQYF
TRBV5-1,TRBJ2-7,CASSLGQPPYEQYF
TRBV7-3,TRBJ2-1,CASSPGLGGLNEQFF
TRBV11-3,TRBJ2-1,CASSLVTGDGGEQFF
TRBV24-1,TRBJ2-1,CATSDRTGGAYNEQFF
TRBV6-2/TRBV6-3,TRBJ2-5,CASSYVEQGGQETQYF
TRBV24-1,TRBJ1-3,CATSDSRQGDTIYF
TRBV30,TRBJ1-6,CAWGYRDSPLHF
TRBV4-3,TRBJ2-1,CASSQDLGDTSEQFF
TRBV24-1,TRBJ2-5,CATGEGFQETQYF
TRBV29-1,TRBJ1-2,CSVERDYGYTF
TRBV7-2,TRBJ2-7,CASSPRTGIYEQYF
TRBV12-5,TRBJ1-1,CASGLSGASAFF
TRBV11-1,TRBJ2-7,CASSPSSDSYYEQYF
TRBV4-3,TRBJ1-1,CASSQDRERNTEAFF
TRBV3-1/TRBV3-2,TRBJ1-1,CASSPWDRGPTEAFF
TRBV4-2,TRBJ1-2,CASSRDRENGYTF
TRBV7-2,TRBJ2-7,CASSLGTGTPYEQYF
TRBV28,TRBJ2-3,CASMWSSGMDTQYF
TRBV10-3,TRBJ1-3,CAIKGTGLNTIYF